This TCR beta chain was observed in a study of CD8 T cells in ankylosing spondylitis. General study findings and limits: Characteristic, it appeared, of ankylosing spondylitis blood was a TCR beta motif of fewer than 10 highly homologous variants. As reported, disease-linked clones showed significant enrichment in matched ankylosing spondylitis synovial fluid.

As concerns this clonotype: What it binds is unknown.

CDR1 and CDR2 from the germline V gene are SQVTM and ANQGSEA. Trimming took 4 bases from V and 8 from J; bases not matched to a gene: 7. The length of the CDR3 is 13 residues. TCRdb reprocessed the 5' RACE reads with MiXCR, giving one entry per CDR3 protein. The sample has 200,000 to 250,000 distinct CDR3 sequences; about 17% are singletons. The chain combines TRBV29-1 with TRBJ1-4, with 7 bases that match TRBD1. The sequenced material came from blood, either unsorted or a sorted T cell fraction (not recorded which). This receptor was identified in a male donor with ankylosing spondylitis. For the CDR3, the DNA is TGCAGCGTTGTTTCCGCACAGGGGGAAAAACTGTTTTTT. Amino acids: CSVVSAQGEKLFF. Based on the CDR3 plus reference TRBV29-1 and TRBJ1-4, the full variable domain is SAVISQKPSRDICQRGTSLTIQCQVDSQVTMMFWYRQQPGQSLTLIATANQGSEATYESGFVIDKFPISRPNLTFSTLTVSNMSPEDSSIYLCSVVSAQGEKLFFGSGTQLSVL.